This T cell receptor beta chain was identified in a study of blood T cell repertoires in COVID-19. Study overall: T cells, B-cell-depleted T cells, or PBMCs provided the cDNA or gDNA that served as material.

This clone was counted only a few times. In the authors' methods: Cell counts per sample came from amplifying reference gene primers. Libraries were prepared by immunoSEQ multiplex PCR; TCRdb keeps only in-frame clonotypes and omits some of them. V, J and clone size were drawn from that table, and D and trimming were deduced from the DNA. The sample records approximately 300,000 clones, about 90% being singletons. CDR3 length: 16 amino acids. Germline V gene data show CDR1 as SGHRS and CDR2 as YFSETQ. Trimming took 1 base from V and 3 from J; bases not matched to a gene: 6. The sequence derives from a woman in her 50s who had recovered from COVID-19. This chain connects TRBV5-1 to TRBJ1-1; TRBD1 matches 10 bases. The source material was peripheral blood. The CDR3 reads CASSLQAGQGHTEAFF. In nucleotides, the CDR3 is TGCGCCAGCAGCTTGCAAGCGGGACAGGGGCACACTGAAGCTTTCTTT.